The present T cell receptor (beta chain) was sequenced within a study of CD8 T cells in Susac syndrome. Deletions cut 3 bases from V and 0 bases from J, with 12 bases between. The CDR3 totals 15 residues. Germline V lookup: CDR1 LNHDA, CDR2 SQIVND (reference sequence). cDNA came from around 0.5 to 1 ug RNA primed by random hexamers. immunoSEQ multiplex PCR amplified TCR beta CDR3 across 54 Vbeta, 13 Jbeta. TCRdb itself ran the immunoSEQ multiplex PCR reads through MiXCR, one entry per CDR3 protein. The profile covers about 440,000 distinct CDR3 sequences, with 75% to 90% appearing a single time and under 0.15% taken by the ten largest. TEMRA cells were FACS-enriched, and CD8+ and CD4+ T cells were isolated negatively.

The sequence was obtained from a human donor with multiple sclerosis. Input material: CD8+ T cells from PBMCs. The chain combines TRBV19 with TRBJ2-7; perhaps TRBD1 as D (5 bases). CDR3 amino acids: CASSMREDISYEQYF. In DNA, the CDR3 is TGTGCCAGTAGTATGCGAGAGGACATCTCCTACGAGCAGTACTTC. The whole variable domain, filled in from reference TRBV19 and TRBJ2-7, reads DGGITQSPKYLFRKEGQNVTLSCEQNLNHDAMYWYRQDPGQGLRLIYYSQIVNDFQKGDIAEGYSVSREKKESFPLTVTSAQKNPTAFYLCASSMREDISYEQYFGPGTRLTVT.